Each of the 5 T cell receptor beta chains below was sequenced from the same sample in a study of response to subunit inactivated influenza vaccine. TCRdb processed the RT-PCR reads anew with MiXCR; each CDR3 protein has one entry. This sample yields approximately 520,000 distinct CDR3 sequences, of which about 25% are seen a single time; approximately 2% belongs to the top ten. Source: CD4+ T cells sorted from PBMCs, taken around 5 days after vaccination. These receptors were collected from a man aged 50-60 years who received an inactivated influenza vaccine.

The rearrangement uses TRBV20-1 and TRBJ2-1; TRBD2 agrees at 7 bases. The germline V gene encodes CDR1 DFQATT and CDR2 SNEGSKA (reference sequence). This CDR3 spans 15 amino acids. V gave up 3 bases and J gave up 5 bases; unmatched junction bases: 10. CDR3 nucleotides: TGCAGTGCTAGGTTGCCGGCGGGACTACACAATGAGCAGTTCTTC. Protein product: CSARLPAGLHNEQFF.

The V gene is TRBV12-3 or TRBV12-4, the J gene TRBJ2-3; TRBD2 is a possible D gene (6 bases). The CDR3 length is 13 residues. V lost 4 bases and J 5 bases, leaving 10 bases between the germline ends. The DNA of the CDR3 is TGTGCCAGCAGTTGGCGGGAAGGAGATACGCAGTATTTT. Protein product: CASSWREGDTQYF.

The gene calls are TRBV6-2 or TRBV6-3 and TRBJ1-2, with 7 bases fitting TRBD1. Germline CDR1 is MNHEY and CDR2 is SVGEGT. V lost 2 bases and J lost 2; bases outside the gene matches: 11. The CDR3 extends over 17 amino acids. The CDR3 protein is CASSYRPTGRSNYGYTF. The CDR3, as DNA: TGTGCCAGCAGTTACCGTCCGACAGGGAGATCAAACTATGGCTACACCTTC.

This chain joins TRBV25-1 and TRBJ2-2, with D uncertain. V lost 2 bases to trimming and J lost 8 bases, with 9 bases between them. CDR3 size: 13 residues. Germline V gene sequence: CDR1 MGHDK, CDR2 SYGVNS. CDR3 loop: CASSETLRGELFF. The CDR3 nucleotides are TGTGCCAGCAGTGAAACGCTTCGGGGGGAGCTGTTTTTT.

This clonotype was seen only a few times. The CDR3 loop is CASSLFGGVGETQYF. The CDR3 DNA follows: TGTGCCAGCAGCCTATTTGGGGGGGTTGGGGAGACCCAGTACTTC. The chain recombines TRBV7-6 with TRBJ2-5; 7 bases are shared with TRBD2. V lost 5 bases to trimming and J lost 5 bases; unmatched junction nucleotides: 11. Germline CDR1 and CDR2: SGHVS and FNYEAQ. The CDR3 extends over 15 amino acids.